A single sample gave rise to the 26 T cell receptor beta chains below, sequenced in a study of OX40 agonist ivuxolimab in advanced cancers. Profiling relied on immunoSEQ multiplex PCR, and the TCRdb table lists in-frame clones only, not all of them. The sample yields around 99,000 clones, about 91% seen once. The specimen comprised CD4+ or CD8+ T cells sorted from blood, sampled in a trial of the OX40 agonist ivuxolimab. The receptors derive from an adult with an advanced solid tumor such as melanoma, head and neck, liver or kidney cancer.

CDR3 in amino acids: CASSRTSLPYEQYF. The CDR3 region has the DNA TGTGCCAGCAGCCGGACTAGCCTTCCCTACGAGCAGTACTTC. The chain combines TRBV6-6 with TRBJ2-7, with 8 bases aligning to TRBD2. Trimming cost V 6 bases and J 2 bases; bases outside gene matches: 6. CDR3 length: 14 residues. Germline CDR1 is MNHNY and CDR2 is SVGAGI (reference sequence).

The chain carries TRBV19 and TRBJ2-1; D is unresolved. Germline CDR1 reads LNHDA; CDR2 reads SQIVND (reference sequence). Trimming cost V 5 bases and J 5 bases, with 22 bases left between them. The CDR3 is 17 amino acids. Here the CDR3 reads CASSPWGGDYRNNEQFF. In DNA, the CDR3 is TGTGCCAGTAGTCCCTGGGGTGGGGATTATAGAAACAATGAGCAGTTCTTC.

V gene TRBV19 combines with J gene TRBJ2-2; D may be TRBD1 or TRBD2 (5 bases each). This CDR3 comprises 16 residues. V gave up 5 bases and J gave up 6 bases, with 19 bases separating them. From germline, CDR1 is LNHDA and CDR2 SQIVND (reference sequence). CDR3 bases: TGTGCCAGTAGTCCCCCCGGGACGGCAATGGCCGGGGAGCTGTTTTTT. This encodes CASSPPGTAMAGELFF.

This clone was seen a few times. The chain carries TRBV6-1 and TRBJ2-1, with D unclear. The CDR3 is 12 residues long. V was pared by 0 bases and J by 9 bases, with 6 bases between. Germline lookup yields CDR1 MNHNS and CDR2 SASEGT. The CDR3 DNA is TGTGCCAGCAGTGAAGCGATGGGTGAGCAGTTCTTC. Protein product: CASSEAMGEQFF.

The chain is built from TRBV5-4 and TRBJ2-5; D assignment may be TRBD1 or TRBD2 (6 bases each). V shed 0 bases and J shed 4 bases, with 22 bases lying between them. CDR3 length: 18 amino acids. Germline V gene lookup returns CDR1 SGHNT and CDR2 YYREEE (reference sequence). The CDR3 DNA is TGTGCCAGCAGCTTGGAAATTTATAGCGGACAGACGGGAGAGACCCAGTACTTC. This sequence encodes CASSLEIYSGQTGETQYF.

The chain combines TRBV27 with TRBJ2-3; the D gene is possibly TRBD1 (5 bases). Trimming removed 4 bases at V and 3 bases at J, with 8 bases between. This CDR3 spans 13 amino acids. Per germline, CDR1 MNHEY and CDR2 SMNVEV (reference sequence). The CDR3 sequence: CASSSRQTDTQYF. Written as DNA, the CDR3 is TGTGCCAGCAGTTCTCGACAGACAGATACGCAGTATTTT.

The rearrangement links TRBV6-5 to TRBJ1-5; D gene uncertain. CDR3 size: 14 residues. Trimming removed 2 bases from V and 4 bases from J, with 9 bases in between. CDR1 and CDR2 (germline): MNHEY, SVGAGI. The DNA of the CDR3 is TGTGCCAGCAGTTACGGCGGGATGAATCAGCCCCAGCATTTT. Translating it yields CASSYGGMNQPQHF.

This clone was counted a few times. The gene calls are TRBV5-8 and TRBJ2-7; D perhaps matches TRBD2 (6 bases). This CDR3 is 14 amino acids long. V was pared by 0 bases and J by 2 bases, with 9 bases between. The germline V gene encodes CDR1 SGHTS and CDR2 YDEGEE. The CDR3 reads CASSLVEGTYEQYF. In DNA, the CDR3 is TGTGCCAGCAGCTTGGTGGAGGGAACCTACGAGCAGTACTTC.

In DNA, the CDR3 is TGTGCCAGCAGTTTACCTATCCAAGGGAGGGGCGAAGCTTTCTTT. It encodes CASSLPIQGRGEAFF. V and J are TRBV28 and TRBJ1-1; tentative D call: TRBD1 (5 bases). Looked up from germline, CDR1 is MDHEN and CDR2 is SYDVKM. Trimming removed 2 bases at V and 8 bases at J, with 18 bases between. This CDR3 is built from 15 residues.

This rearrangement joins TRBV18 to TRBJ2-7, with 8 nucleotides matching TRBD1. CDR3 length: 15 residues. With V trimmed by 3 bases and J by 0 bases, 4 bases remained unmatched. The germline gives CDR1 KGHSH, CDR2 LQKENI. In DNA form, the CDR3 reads TGTGCCAGCTCACCGGGACAGGCAAACTCCTACGAGCAGTACTTC. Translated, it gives CASSPGQANSYEQYF.

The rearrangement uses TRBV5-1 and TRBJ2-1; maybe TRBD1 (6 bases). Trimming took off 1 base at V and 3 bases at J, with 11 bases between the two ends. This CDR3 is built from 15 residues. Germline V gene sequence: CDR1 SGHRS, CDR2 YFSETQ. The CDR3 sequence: CASSLFTGSYNEQFF. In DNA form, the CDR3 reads TGCGCCAGCAGCTTGTTTACAGGGAGCTACAATGAGCAGTTCTTC.

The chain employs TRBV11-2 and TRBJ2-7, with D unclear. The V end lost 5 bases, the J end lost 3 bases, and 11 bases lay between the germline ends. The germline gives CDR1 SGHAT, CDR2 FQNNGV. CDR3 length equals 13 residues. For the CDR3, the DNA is TGTGCCAGCAGCCGAAACCACCTCTACGAGCAGTACTTC. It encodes CASSRNHLYEQYF.

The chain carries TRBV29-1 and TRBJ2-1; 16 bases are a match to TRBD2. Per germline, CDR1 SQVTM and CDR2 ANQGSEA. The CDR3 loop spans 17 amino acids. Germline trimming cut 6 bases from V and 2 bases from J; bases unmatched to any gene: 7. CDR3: CSVIGTSGRDTYNEQFF. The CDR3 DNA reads TGCAGCGTGATCGGGACTAGCGGGAGGGATACCTACAATGAGCAGTTCTTC.

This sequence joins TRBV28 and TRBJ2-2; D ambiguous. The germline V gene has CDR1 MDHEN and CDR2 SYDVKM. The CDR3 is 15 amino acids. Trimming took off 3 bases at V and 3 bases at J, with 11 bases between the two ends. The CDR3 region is CASSLPGSYTGELFF. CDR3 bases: TGTGCCAGCAGTTTGCCGGGCTCTTACACCGGGGAGCTGTTTTTT.

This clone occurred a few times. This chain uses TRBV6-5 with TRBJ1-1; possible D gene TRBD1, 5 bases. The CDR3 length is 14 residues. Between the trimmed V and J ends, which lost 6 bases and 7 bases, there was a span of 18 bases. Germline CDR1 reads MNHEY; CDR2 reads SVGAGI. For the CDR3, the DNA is TGTGCCAGCAGGAGGCCGGGACCGGCCTATGAAGCTTTCTTT. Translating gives CASRRPGPAYEAFF.

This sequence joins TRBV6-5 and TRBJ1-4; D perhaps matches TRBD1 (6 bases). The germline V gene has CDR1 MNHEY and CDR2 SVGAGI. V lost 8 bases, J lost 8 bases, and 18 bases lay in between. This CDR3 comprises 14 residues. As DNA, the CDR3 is TGTGCCAGCTCGATCGGGGGCTTGGAGGAAAAACTGTTTTTT. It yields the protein CASSIGGLEEKLFF.

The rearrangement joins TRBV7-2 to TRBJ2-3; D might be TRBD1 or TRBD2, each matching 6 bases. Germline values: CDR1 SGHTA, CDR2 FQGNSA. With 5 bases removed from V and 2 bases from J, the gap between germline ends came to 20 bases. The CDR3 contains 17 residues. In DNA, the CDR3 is TGTGCCAGCAGCAAGGGGGGATTTGTACTTGACACAGATACGCAGTATTTT. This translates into CASSKGGFVLDTDTQYF.

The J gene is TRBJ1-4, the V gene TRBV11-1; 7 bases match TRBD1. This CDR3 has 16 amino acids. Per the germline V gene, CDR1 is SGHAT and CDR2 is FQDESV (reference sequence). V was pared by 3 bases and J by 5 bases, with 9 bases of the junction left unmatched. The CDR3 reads CASSFSPGQRNEKLFF. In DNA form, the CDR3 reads TGTGCCAGCAGCTTTTCTCCGGGACAGAGAAATGAAAAACTGTTTTTT.

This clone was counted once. CDR3: CASSLTGGAISGETQYF. The CDR3 DNA reads TGTGCCAGCAGCTTAACAGGAGGGGCTATATCCGGGGAGACCCAGTACTTC. This chain links TRBV7-3 with TRBJ2-5; D perhaps matches TRBD2 (6 bases). Germline assignment: CDR1 SGHTA and CDR2 FQGTGA. The CDR3 is made up of 17 amino acids. The germline V and J ends were trimmed by 0 bases and 5 bases, with 19 bases remaining between them.

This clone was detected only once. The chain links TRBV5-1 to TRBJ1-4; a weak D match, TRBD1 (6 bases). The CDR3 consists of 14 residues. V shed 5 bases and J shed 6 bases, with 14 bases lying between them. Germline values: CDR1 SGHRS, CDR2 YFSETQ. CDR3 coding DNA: TGCGCCAGCAGTTACAGGGAAGGTGATGAAAAACTGTTTTTT. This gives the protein CASSYREGDEKLFF.

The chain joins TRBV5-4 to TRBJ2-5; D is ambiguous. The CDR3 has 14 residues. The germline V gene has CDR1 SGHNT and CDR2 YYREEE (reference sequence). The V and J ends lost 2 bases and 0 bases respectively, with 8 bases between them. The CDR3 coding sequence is TGTGCCAGCAGCTTAGGGCAGTACCAAGAGACCCAGTACTTC. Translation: CASSLGQYQETQYF.

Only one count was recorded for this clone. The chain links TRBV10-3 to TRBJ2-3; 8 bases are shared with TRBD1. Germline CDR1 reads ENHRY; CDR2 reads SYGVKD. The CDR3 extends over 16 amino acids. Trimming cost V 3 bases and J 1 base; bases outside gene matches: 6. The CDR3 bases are TGTGCCATCAGTGATGGCGGACAGGGCCGCACAGATACGCAGTATTTT. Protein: CAISDGGQGRTDTQYF.

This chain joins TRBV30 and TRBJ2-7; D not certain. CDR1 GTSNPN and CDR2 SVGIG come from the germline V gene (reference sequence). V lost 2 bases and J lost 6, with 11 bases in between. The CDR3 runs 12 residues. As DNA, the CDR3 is TGTGCCTGGAGTCACCAGGCGACCGAGCAGTACTTC. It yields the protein CAWSHQATEQYF.

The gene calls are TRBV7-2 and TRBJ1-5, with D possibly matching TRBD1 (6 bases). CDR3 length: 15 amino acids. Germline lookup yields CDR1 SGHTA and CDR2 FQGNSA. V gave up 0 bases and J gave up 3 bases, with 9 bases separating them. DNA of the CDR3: TGTGCCAGCAGCTTAGCCGGACAGCACAATCAGCCCCAGCATTTT. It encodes CASSLAGQHNQPQHF.

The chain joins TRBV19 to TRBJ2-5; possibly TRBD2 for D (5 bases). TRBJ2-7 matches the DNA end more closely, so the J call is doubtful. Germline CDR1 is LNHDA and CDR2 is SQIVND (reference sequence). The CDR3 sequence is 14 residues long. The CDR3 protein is CASSKRTDIYEQYF. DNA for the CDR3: TGTGCCAGTAGTAAGCGGACGGATATATACGAGCAGTACTTC.

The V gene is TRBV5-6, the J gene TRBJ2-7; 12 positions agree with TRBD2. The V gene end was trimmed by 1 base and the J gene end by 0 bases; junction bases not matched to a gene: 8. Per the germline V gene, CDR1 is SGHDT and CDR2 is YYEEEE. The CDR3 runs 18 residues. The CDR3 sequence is CASSLYGTSGWSSYEQYF. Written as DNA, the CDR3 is TGTGCCAGCAGCTTGTATGGGACTAGCGGGTGGAGCTCCTACGAGCAGTACTTC.